This TCR beta chain was profiled in a study of CD8 T cells in ankylosing spondylitis. A quantitative 5'-RACE method, one with molecular barcodes, was used to make TCR beta libraries. A single record per CDR3 protein comes from TCRdb applying MiXCR to the 5' RACE reads. The sample carries some 400,000 distinct CDR3 sequences, approximately 20% recorded once. CDR3 size: 13 residues. The germline V gene encodes CDR1 MGHRA and CDR2 YSYEKL. Broader study findings: A motif in TCR beta, a set of roughly eight highly homologous variants, appeared characteristic of ankylosing spondylitis blood. Significant enrichment of disease-linked clones was reportedly seen in matched ankylosing spondylitis synovial fluid. CD8+ by phenotype, disease-linked clones were relatively rare in peripheral blood.

In this sample, this clonotype turned up a few times. Its cognate antigen is unknown. At one of its ends the junction is not consistent with the germline gene, which may arise from a read error. The sample was blood, either unsorted or a sorted T cell fraction (not recorded which). This chain uses TRBV4-1 with TRBJ2-1; D possibly corresponds to TRBD2 (6 bases). The receptor's source is a male donor with ankylosing spondylitis. The CDR3 DNA sequence: TGCGCCAGCAGCCAAGTGGACTACAGTGAGCAGTTCTTC. It yields the protein CASSQVDYSEQFF.